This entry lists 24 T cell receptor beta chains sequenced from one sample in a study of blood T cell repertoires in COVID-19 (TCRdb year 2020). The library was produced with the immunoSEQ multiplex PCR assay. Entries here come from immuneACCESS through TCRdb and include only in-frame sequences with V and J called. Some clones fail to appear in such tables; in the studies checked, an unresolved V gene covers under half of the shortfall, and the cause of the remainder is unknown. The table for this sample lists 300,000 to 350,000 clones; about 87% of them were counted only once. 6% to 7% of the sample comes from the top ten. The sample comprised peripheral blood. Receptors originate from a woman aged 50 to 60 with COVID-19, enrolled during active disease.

The CDR3 DNA reads TGCAGCGTCACTGCTTACAATGAGCAGTTCTTC. Translating it yields CSVTAYNEQFF. The chain has TRBV29-1 and TRBJ2-1; D uncertain. Germline V gene sequence: CDR1 SQVTM, CDR2 ANQGSEA. The CDR3 has 11 amino acids. Trimming pared 6 bases from V and 4 bases from J, leaving 7 bases between.

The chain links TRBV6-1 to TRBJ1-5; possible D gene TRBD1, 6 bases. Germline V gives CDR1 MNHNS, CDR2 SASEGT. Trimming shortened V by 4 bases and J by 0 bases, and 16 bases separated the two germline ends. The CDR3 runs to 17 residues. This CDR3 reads CASSARGPRYSNQPQHF. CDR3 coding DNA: TGTGCCAGCAGTGCCAGGGGTCCTAGATATAGCAATCAGCCCCAGCATTTT.

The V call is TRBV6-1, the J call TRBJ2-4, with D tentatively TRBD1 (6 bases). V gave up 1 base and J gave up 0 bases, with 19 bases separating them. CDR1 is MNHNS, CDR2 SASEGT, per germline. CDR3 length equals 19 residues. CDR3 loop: CASSEESGQSKLAKNIQYF. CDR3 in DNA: TGTGCCAGCAGTGAAGAATCCGGACAGAGTAAACTAGCCAAAAACATTCAGTACTTC.

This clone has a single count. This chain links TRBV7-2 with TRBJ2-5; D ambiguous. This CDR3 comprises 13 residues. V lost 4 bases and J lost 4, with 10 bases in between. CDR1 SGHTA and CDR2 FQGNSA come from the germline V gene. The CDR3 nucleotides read TGTGCCAGCAGCTCAGGCCTGAGAGAGACCCAGTACTTC. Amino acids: CASSSGLRETQYF.

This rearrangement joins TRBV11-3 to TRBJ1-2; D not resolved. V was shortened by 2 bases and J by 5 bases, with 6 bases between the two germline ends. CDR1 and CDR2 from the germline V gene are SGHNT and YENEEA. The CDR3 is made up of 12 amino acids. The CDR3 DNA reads TGTGCCAGCAGCTTAAAGAGTTATGGCTACACCTTC. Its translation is CASSLKSYGYTF. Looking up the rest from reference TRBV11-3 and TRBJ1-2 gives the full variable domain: EAGVVQSPRYKIIEKKQPVAFWCNPISGHNTLYWYLQNLGQGPELLIRYENEEAVDDSQLPKDRFSAERLKGVDSTLKIQPAELGDSAVYLCASSLKSYGYTFGSGTRLTVV.

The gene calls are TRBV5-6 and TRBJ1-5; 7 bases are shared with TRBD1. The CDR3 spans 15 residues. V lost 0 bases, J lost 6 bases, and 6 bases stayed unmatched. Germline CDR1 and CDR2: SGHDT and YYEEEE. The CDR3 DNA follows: TGTGCCAGCAGCTTGGGGACAAGGGGGCGTCAGCCCCAGCATTTT. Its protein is CASSLGTRGRQPQHF.

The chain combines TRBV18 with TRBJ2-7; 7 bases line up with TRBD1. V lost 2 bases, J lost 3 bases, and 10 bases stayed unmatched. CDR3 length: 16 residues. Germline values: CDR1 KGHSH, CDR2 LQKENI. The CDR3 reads CASSPKGADGGYEQYF. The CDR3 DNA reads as TGTGCCAGCTCACCAAAGGGGGCCGACGGAGGCTACGAGCAGTACTTC.

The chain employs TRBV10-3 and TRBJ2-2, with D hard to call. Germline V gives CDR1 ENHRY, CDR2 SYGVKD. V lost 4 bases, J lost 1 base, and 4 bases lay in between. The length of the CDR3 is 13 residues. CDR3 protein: CAISGRNTGELFF. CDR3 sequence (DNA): TGTGCCATCAGTGGGAGGAACACCGGGGAGCTGTTTTTT.

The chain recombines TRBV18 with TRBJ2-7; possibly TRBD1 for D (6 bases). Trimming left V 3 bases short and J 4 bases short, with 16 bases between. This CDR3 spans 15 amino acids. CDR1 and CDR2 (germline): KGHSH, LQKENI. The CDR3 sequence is CASSPPGPGAYEQYF. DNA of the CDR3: TGTGCCAGCTCACCCCCCGGCCCAGGGGCATACGAGCAGTACTTC. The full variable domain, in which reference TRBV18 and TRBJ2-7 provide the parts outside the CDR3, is NAGVMQNPRHLVRRRGQEARLRCSPMKGHSHVYWYRQLPEEGLKFMVYLQKENIIDESGMPKERFSAEFPKEGPSILRIQQVVRGDSAAYFCASSPPGPGAYEQYFGPGTRLTVT.

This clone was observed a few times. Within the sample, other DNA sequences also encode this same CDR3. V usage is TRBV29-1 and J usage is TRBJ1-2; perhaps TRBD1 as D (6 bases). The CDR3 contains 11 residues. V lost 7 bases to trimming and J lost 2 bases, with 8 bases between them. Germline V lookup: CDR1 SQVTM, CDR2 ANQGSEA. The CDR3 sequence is CSGQENYGYTF. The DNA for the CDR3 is TGCAGCGGACAGGAAAACTATGGCTACACCTTC.

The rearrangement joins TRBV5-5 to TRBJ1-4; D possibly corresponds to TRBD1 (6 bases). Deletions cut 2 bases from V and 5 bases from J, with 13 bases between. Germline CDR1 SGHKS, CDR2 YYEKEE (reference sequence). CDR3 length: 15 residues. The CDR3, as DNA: TGTGCCAGCAGCTTAGAAGACAGGATGAATGAAAAACTGTTTTTT. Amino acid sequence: CASSLEDRMNEKLFF.

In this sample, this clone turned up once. CDR3 nucleotides: TGCGCCAGCAGCCCCTTGGACAGAATCCGCACAGATACGCAGTATTTT. This codes for CASSPLDRIRTDTQYF. The V gene is TRBV4-1, the J gene TRBJ2-3; D is possibly TRBD1 (6 bases). This CDR3 comprises 16 residues. Germline assignment: CDR1 MGHRA and CDR2 YSYEKL. Deletions cut 4 bases from V and 1 base from J, with 15 bases between.

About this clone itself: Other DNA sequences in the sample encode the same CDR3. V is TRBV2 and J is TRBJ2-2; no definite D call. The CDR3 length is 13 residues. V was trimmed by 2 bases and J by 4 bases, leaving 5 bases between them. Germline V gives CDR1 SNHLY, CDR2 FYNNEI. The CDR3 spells CASSESGTGELFF. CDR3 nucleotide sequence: TGTGCCAGCAGTGAATCGGGCACCGGGGAGCTGTTTTTT.

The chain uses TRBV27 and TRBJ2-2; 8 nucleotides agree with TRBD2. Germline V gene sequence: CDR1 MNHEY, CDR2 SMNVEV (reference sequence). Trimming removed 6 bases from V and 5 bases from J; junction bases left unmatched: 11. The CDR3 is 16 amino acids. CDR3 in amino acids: CASRRSTGGRTGELFF. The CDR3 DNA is TGTGCCAGCAGAAGGAGTACGGGAGGGAGAACCGGGGAGCTGTTTTTT.

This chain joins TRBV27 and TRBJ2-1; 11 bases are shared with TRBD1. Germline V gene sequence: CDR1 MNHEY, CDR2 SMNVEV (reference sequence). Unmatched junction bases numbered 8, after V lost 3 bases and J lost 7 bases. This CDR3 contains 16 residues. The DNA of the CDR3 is TGTGCCAGCAGTTTCCCCGGGACAGGGGGGAAAAATGAGCAGTTCTTC. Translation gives CASSFPGTGGKNEQFF.

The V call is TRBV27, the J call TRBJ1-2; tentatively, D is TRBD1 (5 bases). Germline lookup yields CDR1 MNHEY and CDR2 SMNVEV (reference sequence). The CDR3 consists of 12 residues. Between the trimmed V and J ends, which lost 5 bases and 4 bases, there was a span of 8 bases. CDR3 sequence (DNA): TGTGCCAGCAGTCGGCAGGGCTATGGCTACACCTTC. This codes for CASSRQGYGYTF.

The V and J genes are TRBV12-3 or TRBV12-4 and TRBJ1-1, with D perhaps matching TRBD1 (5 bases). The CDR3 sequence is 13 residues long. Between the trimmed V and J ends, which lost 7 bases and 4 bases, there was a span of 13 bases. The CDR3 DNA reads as TGTGCCAGCACCCGAAGGGGTCCCACTGAAGCTTTCTTT. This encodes CASTRRGPTEAFF.

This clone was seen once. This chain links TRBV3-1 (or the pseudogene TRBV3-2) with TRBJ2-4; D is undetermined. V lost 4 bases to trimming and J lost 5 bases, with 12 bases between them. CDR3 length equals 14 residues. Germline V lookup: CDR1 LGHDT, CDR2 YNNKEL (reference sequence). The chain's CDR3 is CASSPQVAENIQYF. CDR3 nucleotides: TGTGCCAGCAGCCCCCAGGTGGCAGAAAACATTCAGTACTTC.

CDR3 DNA sequence: TGCAGTGCTAGTGGGACTAGCGCTACCTACGAGCAGTACTTC. Its translation: CSASGTSATYEQYF. The genes are TRBV20-1 and TRBJ2-7, with 10 bases lining up with TRBD2. V lost 3 bases to trimming and J lost 2 bases; unmatched junction nucleotides: 4. The germline CDR1 and CDR2 sequences are DFQATT and SNEGSKA (reference sequence). CDR3 length: 14 residues.

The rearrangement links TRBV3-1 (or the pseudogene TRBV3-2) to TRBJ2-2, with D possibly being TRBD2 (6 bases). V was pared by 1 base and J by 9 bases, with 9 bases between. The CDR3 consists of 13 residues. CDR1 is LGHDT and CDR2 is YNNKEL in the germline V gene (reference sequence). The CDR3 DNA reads TGTGCCAGCAGCCAAGGGGGGGTGAGGGAGCTGTTTTTT. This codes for CASSQGGVRELFF.

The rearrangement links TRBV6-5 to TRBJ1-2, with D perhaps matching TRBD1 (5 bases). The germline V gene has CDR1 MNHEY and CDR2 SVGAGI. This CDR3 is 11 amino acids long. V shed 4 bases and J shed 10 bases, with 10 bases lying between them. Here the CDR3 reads CASSSQGYYTF. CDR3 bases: TGTGCCAGCAGTTCTCAGGGTTACTACACCTTC.

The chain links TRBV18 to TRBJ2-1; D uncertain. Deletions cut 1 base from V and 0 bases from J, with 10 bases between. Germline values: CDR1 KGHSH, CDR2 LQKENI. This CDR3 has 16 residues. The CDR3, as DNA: TGTGCCAGCTCACCACGAGCGCAGAGCTCCTACAATGAGCAGTTCTTC. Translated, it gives CASSPRAQSSYNEQFF. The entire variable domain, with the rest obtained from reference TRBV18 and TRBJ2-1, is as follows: NAGVMQNPRHLVRRRGQEARLRCSPMKGHSHVYWYRQLPEEGLKFMVYLQKENIIDESGMPKERFSAEFPKEGPSILRIQQVVRGDSAAYFCASSPRAQSSYNEQFFGPGTRLTVL.

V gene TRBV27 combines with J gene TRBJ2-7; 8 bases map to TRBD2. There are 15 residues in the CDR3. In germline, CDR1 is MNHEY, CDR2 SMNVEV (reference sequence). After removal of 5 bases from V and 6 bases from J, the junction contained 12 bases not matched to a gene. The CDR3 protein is CASSRPPSGQGEQYF. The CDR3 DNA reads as TGTGCCAGCAGTCGACCTCCTAGCGGGCAAGGCGAGCAGTACTTC.

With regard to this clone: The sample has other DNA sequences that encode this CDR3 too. The CDR3 protein is CASSSVYEQYF. DNA for the CDR3: TGTGCCAGCAGCTCAGTTTACGAGCAGTACTTC. This chain connects TRBV7-2 to TRBJ2-7; D gene unclear. The V end was cut by 4 bases, the J end by 4 bases, with 5 bases between. The CDR3 covers 11 residues. Germline V gene lookup returns CDR1 SGHTA and CDR2 FQGNSA.